This TCR beta chain appears in the sequencing data of a study of shared clonotypes between healthy human individuals. The overall study: Ranging from 18 to 49 in age, donors were a couple of women and three men.

At the deep level, the assay was run. PCR replicates performed on unsorted PBMC used approximately 0.3 ug DNA, 25,000 to 35,000 T cell genomes. The repertoire was sequenced with immunoSEQ multiplex PCR; TCRdb's copy has only in-frame clones and lacks some. The sample lists 450,000 to 500,000 clones, roughly 80% seen once, with 12% in the top ten. Germline loops: CDR1 SGHTA, CDR2 FQGNSA. Trimming at V came to 5 bases and at J to 0 bases, leaving 7 bases not matched to a gene. The length of the CDR3 is 15 residues. V is TRBV7-2 and J is TRBJ2-7, with TRBD1 matching over 7 bases. This TCR derives from a woman aged 40 to 50 in good health. Some clones in this sample may be carry-over from other donors' samples. The sample consisted of PBMCs. CDR3 sequence (DNA): TGTGCCAGCAGCGCCCGACAGGGTGGCTCCTACGAGCAGTACTTC. The encoded protein is CASSARQGGSYEQYF.